The 2 T cell receptor beta chains in this list originate from one sample, sequenced in a study of beta chain features in type 1 diabetes. The study reverse transcribed the entire isolated RNA, so it sequenced expressed TCRB transcripts. Sequencing used immunoSEQ multiplex PCR; TCRdb keeps in-frame clones, though not all of them. The sample lists 400,000 or so clones, roughly 13% occurring once. General observations from the study: Type 1 diabetes patients had TCRB CDR3s that were shorter (moderately but significantly so) in all four CD4+ subsets.

These receptors lack a known antigen. Sequenced material: naive CD4+ T cells from blood. The receptor source for this set is a woman between 18 and 30 years old with type 1 diabetes.

The rearrangement links TRBV18 to TRBJ1-5; 9 bases map to TRBD1. V trimming: 0 bases; J trimming: 4 bases; junction bases outside the gene matches: 4. Germline CDR1 reads KGHSH; CDR2 reads LQKENI. The CDR3 runs 16 residues. CDR3 in DNA: TGTGCCAGCTCACCACCGACGGGACAGGGAAATCAGCCCCAGCATTTT. This sequence encodes CASSPPTGQGNQPQHF.

The genes are TRBV29-1 and TRBJ1-2; 8 nucleotides line up with TRBD1. CDR3 length: 13 residues. J lost 7 bases, V lost 4 bases, and 8 bases had no gene match. Germline V gene data show CDR1 as SQVTM and CDR2 as ANQGSEA. The CDR3 sequence: CSVVWDRRGGYTF. DNA for the CDR3: TGCAGCGTTGTCTGGGACAGGAGGGGTGGCTACACCTTC.